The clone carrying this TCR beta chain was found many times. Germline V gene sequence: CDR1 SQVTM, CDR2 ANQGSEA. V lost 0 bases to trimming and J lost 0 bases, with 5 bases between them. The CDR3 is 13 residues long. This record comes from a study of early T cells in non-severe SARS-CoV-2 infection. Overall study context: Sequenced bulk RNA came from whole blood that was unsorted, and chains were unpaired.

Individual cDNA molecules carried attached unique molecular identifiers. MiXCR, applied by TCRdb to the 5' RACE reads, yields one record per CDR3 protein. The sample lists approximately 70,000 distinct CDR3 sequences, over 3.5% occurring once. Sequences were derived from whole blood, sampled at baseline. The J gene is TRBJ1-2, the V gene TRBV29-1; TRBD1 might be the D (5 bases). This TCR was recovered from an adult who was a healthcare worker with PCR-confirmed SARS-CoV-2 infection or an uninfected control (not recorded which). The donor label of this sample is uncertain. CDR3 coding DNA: TGCAGCGTTGAAGAGGGGCCTAACTATGGCTACACCTTC. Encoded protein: CSVEEGPNYGYTF.